This entry concerns a single T cell receptor (beta chain). Trimming took 4 bases from V and 8 from J; bases not matched to a gene: 5. The CDR3 runs to 14 residues. Germline V gives CDR1 SGDLS, CDR2 YYNGEE. This specimen comes from a study of patients and donors after allogeneic stem cell transplantation. Each CDR3 protein is one row after TCRdb ran MiXCR on the RT-PCR reads. The table lists about 72,000 distinct CDR3 sequences, more than 20% of them singletons. The sequence came from a human donor who was either an allogeneic HSCT recipient or a stem cell or donor lymphocyte infusion donor (not recorded which). It is not recorded whose cells these are; they may come from a transplant donor. V gene TRBV9 combines with J gene TRBJ2-1; 11 nucleotides align to TRBD2. Sequences were obtained from blood, either unsorted or a sorted T cell fraction (not recorded which). Here the CDR3 DNA reads TGTGCCAGCAGCACACGACTAGCGGGGTATGAGCAGTTCTTC. Encoded protein: CASSTRLAGYEQFF.